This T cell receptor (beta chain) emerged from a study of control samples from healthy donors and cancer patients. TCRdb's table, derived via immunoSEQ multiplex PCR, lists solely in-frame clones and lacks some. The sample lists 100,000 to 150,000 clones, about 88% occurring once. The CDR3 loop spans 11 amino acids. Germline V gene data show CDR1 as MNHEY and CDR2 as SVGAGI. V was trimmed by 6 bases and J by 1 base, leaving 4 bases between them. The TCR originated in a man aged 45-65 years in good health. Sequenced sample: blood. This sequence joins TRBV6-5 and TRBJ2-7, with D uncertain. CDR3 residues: CASSRSYEQYF. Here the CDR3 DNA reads TGTGCCAGCAGCAGGTCCTACGAGCAGTACTTC.